The entry below gives a single TCR beta chain sequence along with its context. CDR1 is MNHEY and CDR2 is SVGEGT in the germline V gene. The CDR3 length is 17 residues. V lost 7 bases and J lost 3, with 23 bases in between. These data come from a study of blood T cell repertoires in COVID-19. Study at large: COVID-19 samples from acute and convalescent phases originated in the United States, Italy and Spain. PBMCs, B-cell-depleted T cells, or T cells provided the cDNA or gDNA that made up the material.

Seattle enrolled patients during active infection and tracked them longitudinally. The authors' processing: Amplifying reference gene primers gave estimates of nucleated cell counts. Only in-frame clones appear in the TCRdb table, and some are missing; sequencing was by immunoSEQ multiplex PCR. Clonal size and the V and J genes are those of that table, whereas D and trimming came from the DNA. The sample includes about 130,000 clones, 80% to 90% of them seen just once. The clonotype originates from a man between 60 and 75 years old with COVID-19, enrolled during active disease. The chain recombines TRBV6-2 or TRBV6-3 with TRBJ2-3; tentatively, D is TRBD1 (6 bases). Sample: peripheral blood. CDR3 DNA sequence: TGTGCCAGCACCCCCGGGATGGGGGCCTTGTTGACAGATACGCAGTATTTT. Its translation: CASTPGMGALLTDTQYF.